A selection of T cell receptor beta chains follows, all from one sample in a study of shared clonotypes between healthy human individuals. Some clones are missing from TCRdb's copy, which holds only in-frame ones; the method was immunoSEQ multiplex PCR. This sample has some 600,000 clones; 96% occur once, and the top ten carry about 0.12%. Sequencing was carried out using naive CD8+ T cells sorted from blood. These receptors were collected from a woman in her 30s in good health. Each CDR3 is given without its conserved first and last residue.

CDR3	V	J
ASSSDWTGEYVGELF	TRBV7-9	TRBJ2-2
ASSLSNSYEQY	TRBV5-1	TRBJ2-7
ASSHDRDPYYEQY	TRBV14	-
ASSSQAARAGTDTQY	TRBV7-9	TRBJ2-3
ASSLHRGRLSEQY	TRBV28	TRBJ2-7
ASDRGGETQY	TRBV9	TRBJ2-5
AYQEGFFEVDTQY	TRBV30	TRBJ2-3
ASRLQRLSYNEQF	TRBV28	TRBJ2-1
ASSSRLAGATGELF	TRBV11-2	TRBJ2-2
ATSRRRGSDTEAF	TRBV15	TRBJ1-1
AWTTDRGAEAF	TRBV30	TRBJ1-1
ASGLVQGIVNEQF	TRBV12-5	TRBJ2-1
ASSPTGGGGTDTQY	TRBV7-9	TRBJ2-3
ASSWRELGNEQF	TRBV19	TRBJ2-1
ATTLGTMNTEAF	TRBV4-1	TRBJ1-1
ASSSGLAGLQETQY	TRBV7-9	TRBJ2-5
ASSLTSGSWDTQY	TRBV14	TRBJ2-3
ASRFGTGDIYEQY	TRBV7-8	TRBJ2-7
ASSLDREETQY	TRBV7-7	TRBJ2-5
ASSRMGRTGIYEQY	TRBV5-6	TRBJ2-7
ATSSTTVNTGELF	TRBV15	TRBJ2-2
ASSPDLYSNQPQH	TRBV28	TRBJ1-5
AWSNGDTEAF	TRBV30	TRBJ1-1
ASRTGTGNGDTEAF	TRBV7-9	TRBJ1-1
ASSLGGTTSQEQF	TRBV5-4	TRBJ2-1
ASSNTSSYEQY	TRBV6-5	TRBJ2-7
SVETGIGEQY	TRBV29-1	TRBJ2-7
ASSRDRGQETQY	TRBV2	TRBJ2-5
ASSIATEGYEQY	TRBV19	TRBJ2-7
ASSLDPAGAPTDTQY	TRBV11-2	TRBJ2-3
ASSQVAYTEAF	TRBV14	TRBJ1-1
ASSASGANTGELF	TRBV28	TRBJ2-2
ASSQLAGSYEQY	TRBV27	TRBJ2-7
ASSQGGFGAPSSYNEQF	TRBV4-2	TRBJ2-1
ASSLLQRYSNQPQH	TRBV28	TRBJ1-5
ASSRTGLYEQY	TRBV27	TRBJ2-7
ASSLPRSGSSYEQY	TRBV28	TRBJ2-7
ASSGGTSGRTGELF	TRBV28	TRBJ2-2
ASSENYNEQF	TRBV2	TRBJ2-1
ASSFPTNTGELF	TRBV27	TRBJ2-2
ASSEATGKGRPQETQY	TRBV2	TRBJ2-5
ASSLDPEGSGNTIY	TRBV11-2	TRBJ1-3
ASSEAGEPDTQY	TRBV2	TRBJ2-3
ASSLGGTSTDTQY	TRBV5-5	TRBJ2-3
ASSPVDNEQF	TRBV11-1	TRBJ2-1
AIYGGYHGYT	TRBV10-1	TRBJ1-2
AGRTGWFYGYT	TRBV7-3	TRBJ1-2
ASSAFGTSGFPYEQY	TRBV5-1	-
ASSLSTGELF	TRBV7-8	TRBJ2-2
ASSLKGGFYEQY	TRBV11-2	TRBJ2-7
ASSVGGGMAYGYT	TRBV9	TRBJ1-2
ASSPSAKGIYEQY	TRBV27	TRBJ2-7
ASRDDLMADTQY	TRBV28	TRBJ2-3
ASSLGGGNEQF	TRBV7-9	TRBJ2-1